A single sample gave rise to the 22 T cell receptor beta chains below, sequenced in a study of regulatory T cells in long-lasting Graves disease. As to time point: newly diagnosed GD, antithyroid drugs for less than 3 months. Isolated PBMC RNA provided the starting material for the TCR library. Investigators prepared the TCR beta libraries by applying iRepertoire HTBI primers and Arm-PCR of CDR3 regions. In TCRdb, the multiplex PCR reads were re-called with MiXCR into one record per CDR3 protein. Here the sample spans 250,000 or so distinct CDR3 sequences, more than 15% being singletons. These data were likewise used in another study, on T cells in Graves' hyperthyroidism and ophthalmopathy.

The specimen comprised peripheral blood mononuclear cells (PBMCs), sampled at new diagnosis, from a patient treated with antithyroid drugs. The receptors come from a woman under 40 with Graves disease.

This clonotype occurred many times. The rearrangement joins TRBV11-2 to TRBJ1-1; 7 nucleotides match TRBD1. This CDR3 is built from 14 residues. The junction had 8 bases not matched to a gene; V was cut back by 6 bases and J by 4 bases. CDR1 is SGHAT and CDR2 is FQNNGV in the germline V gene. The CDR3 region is CASSPKHRGTEAFF. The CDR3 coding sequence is TGTGCCAGCAGTCCGAAACACAGGGGCACTGAAGCTTTCTTT. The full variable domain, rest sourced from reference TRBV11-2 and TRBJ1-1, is EAGVAQSPRYKIIEKRQSVAFWCNPISGHATLYWYQQILGQGPKLLIQFQNNGVVDDSQLPKDRFSAERLKGVDSTLKIQPAKLEDSAVYLCASSPKHRGTEAFFGQGTRLTVV.

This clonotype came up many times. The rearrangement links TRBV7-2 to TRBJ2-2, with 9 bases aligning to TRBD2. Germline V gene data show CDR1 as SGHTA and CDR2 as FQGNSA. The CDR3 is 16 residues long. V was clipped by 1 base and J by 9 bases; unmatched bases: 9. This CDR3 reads CASSLESSGGFRELFF. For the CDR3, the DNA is TGTGCCAGCAGCTTAGAGAGTAGCGGGGGATTCCGGGAGCTGTTTTTT.

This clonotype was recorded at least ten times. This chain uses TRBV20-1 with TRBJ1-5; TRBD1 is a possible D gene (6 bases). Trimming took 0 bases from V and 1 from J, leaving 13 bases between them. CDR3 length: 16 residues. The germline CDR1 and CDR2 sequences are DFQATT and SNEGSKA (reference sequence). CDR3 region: CSARDEQGFSNQPQHF. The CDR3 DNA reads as TGCAGTGCTAGAGACGAACAGGGTTTCAGCAATCAGCCCCAGCATTTT.

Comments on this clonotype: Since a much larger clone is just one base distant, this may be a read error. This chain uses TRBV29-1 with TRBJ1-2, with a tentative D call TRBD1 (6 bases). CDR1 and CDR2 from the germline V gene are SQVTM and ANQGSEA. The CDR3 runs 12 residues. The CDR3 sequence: CGVEQGPYGYTF. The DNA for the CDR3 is TGCGGCGTTGAACAGGGTCCCTATGGCTACACCTTC.

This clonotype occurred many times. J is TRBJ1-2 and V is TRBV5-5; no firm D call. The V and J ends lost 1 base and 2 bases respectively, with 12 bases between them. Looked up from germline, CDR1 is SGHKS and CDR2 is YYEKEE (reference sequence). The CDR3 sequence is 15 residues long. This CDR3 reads CASSLKVGSNYGYTF. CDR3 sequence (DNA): TGTGCCAGCAGCTTGAAGGTTGGCAGCAACTATGGCTACACCTTC.

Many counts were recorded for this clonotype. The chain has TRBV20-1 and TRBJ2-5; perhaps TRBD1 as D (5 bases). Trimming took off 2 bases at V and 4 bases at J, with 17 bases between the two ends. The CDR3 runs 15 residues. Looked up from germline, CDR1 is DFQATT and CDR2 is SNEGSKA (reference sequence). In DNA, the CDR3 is TGCAGTGCTAGATCTCCCCGCAGGGCTGGAGAGACCCAGTACTTC. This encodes CSARSPRRAGETQYF.

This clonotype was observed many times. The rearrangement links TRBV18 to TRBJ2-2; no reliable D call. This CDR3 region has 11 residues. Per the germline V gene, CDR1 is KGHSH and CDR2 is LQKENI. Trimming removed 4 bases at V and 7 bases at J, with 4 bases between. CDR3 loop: CASSQDGELFF. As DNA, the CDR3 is TGTGCCAGCTCACAGGACGGGGAGCTGTTTTTT.

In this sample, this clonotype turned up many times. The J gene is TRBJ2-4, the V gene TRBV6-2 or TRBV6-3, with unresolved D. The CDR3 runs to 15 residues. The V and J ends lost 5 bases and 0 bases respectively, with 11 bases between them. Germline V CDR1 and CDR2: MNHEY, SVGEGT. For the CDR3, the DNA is TGTGCCAGCAGTGAACACGTCCTAGCCAAAAACATTCAGTACTTC. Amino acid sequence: CASSEHVLAKNIQYF.

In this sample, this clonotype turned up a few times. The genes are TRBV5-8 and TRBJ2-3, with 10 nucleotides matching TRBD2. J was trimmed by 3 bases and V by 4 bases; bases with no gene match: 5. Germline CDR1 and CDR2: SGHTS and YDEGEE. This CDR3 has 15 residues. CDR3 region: CASSTGLADTDTQYF. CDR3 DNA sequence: TGTGCCAGCAGCACCGGACTAGCGGATACAGATACGCAGTATTTT.

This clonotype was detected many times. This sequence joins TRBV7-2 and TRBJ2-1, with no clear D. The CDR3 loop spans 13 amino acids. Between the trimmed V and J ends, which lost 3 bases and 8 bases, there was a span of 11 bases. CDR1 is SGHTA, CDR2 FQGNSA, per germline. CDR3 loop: CASSFGGSDEQFF. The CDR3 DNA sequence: TGTGCCAGCAGCTTCGGCGGTTCGGATGAGCAGTTCTTC.

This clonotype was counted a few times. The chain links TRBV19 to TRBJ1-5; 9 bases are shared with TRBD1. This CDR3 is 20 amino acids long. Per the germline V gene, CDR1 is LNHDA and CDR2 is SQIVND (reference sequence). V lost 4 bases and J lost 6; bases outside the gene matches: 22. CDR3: CASSSKDRGRIWDLSQPQHF. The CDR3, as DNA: TGTGCCAGTAGTAGTAAGGACAGGGGACGTATATGGGATCTTTCTCAGCCCCAGCATTTT.

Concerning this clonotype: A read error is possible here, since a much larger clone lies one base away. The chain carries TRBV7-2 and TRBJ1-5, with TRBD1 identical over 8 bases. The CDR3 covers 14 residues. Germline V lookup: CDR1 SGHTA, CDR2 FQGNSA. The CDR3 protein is CAGSWTGRNQPQHF. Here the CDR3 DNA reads TGTGCCGGCAGCTGGACAGGGCGCAATCAGCCCCAGCATTTT. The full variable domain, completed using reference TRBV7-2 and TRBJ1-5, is GAGVSQSPSNKVTEKGKDVELRCDPISGHTALYWYRQSLGQGLEFLIYFQGNSAPDKSGLPSDRFSAERTGGSVSTLTIQRTQQEDSAVYLCAGSWTGRNQPQHFGDGTRLSIL.

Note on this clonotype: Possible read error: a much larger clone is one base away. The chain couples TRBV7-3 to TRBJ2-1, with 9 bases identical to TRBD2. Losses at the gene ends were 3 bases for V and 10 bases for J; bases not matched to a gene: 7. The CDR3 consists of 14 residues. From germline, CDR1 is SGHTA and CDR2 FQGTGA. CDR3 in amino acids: CASSFPCGGVEQFF. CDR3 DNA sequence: TGTGCCAGCAGCTTCCCATGCGGGGGGGTGGAGCAGTTCTTC.

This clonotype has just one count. CDR3 DNA: TGTGCCAGCTGGGGCCACCCGACCTACGAGCAGTACTTC. It specifies CASWGHPTYEQYF. The V and J genes are TRBV27 and TRBJ2-7; D perhaps matches TRBD1 (5 bases). The CDR3 has 13 amino acids. Germline V lookup: CDR1 MNHEY, CDR2 SMNVEV (reference sequence). Trimming shortened V by 8 bases and J by 2 bases, and 13 bases separated the two germline ends.

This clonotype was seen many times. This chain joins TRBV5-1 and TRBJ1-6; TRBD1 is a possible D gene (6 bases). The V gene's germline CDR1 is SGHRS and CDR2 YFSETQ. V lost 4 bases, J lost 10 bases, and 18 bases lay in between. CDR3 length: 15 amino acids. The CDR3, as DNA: TGCGCCAGCAGCATAACAGAATACAGGGACTCACCCCTCCACTTT. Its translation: CASSITEYRDSPLHF. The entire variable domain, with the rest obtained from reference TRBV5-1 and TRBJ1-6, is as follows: KAGVTQTPRYLIKTRGQQVTLSCSPISGHRSVSWYQQTPGQGLQFLFEYFSETQRNKGNFPGRFSGRQFSNSRSEMNVSTLELGDSALYLCASSITEYRDSPLHFGNGTRLTVT.

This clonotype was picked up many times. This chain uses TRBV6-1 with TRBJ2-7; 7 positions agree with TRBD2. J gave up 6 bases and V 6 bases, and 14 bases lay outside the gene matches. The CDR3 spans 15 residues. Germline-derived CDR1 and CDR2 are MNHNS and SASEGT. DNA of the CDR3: TGTGCCAGCAGCGGCTTCTTGGCGCGGGGGTTCGAGCAGTACTTC. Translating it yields CASSGFLARGFEQYF.

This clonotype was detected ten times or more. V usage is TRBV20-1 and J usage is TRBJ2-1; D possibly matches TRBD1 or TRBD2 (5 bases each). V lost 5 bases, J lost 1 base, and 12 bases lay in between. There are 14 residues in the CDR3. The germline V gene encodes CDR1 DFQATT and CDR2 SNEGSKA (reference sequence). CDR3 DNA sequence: TGCAGTGCTCCCGAGAGGGGTTCCTACAATGAGCAGTTCTTC. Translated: CSAPERGSYNEQFF.

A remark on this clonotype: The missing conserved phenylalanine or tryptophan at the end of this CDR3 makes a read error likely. The CDR3 is CASSRDRGGDGYTS. The CDR3 DNA sequence: TGTGCCAGCAGCAGGGACAGGGGGGGCGATGGCTACACCTCC. The gene calls are TRBV7-2 and TRBJ1-2, with 11 positions matching TRBD1. Trimming at V came to 5 bases and at J to 6 bases, leaving 5 bases not matched to a gene. The CDR3 spans 14 residues. Germline CDR1 is SGHTA and CDR2 is FQGNSA.

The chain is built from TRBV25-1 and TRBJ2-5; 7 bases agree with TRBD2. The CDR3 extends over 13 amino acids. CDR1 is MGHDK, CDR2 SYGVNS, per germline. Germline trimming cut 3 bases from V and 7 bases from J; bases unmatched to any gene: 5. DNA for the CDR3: TGTGCCAGCAGTGATTCCGGGGAGGGGACCCAGTACTTC. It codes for CASSDSGEGTQYF.

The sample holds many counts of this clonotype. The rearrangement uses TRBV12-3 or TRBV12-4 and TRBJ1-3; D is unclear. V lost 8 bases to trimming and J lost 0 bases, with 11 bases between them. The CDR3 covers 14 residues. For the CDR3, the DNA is TGTGCCAGCGGCTTATTCCGCTCTGGAAACACCATATATTTT. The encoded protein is CASGLFRSGNTIYF.

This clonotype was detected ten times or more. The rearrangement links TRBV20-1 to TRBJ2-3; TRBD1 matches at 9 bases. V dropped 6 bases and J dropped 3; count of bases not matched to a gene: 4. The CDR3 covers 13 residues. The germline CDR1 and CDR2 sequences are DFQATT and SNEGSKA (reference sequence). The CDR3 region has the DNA TGCAGTGCCGAGGGACAGGGAACAGATACGCAGTATTTT. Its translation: CSAEGQGTDTQYF.

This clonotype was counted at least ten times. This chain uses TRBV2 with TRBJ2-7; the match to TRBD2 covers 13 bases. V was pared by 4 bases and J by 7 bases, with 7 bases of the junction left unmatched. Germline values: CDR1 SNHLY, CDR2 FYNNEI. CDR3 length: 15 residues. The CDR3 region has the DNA TGTGCCAGCAGTGTATCGGGACTAGCGGGGTTGGAGCAGTACTTC. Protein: CASSVSGLAGLEQYF.